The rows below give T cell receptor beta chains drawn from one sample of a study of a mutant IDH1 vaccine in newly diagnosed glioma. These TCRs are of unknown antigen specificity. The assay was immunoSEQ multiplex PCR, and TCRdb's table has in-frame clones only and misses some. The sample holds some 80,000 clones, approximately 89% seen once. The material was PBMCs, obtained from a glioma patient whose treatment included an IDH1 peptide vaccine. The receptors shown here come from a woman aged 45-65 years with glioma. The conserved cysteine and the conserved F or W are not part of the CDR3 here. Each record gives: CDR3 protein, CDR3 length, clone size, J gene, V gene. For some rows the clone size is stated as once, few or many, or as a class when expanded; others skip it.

CDR3: ASSPSRDEQY
length: 10
size: once
J: TRBJ2-7
V: TRBV18

CDR3: ASLGQRSGANVLT
length: 13
size: -
J: TRBJ2-6
V: TRBV19

CDR3: ASSLGRTTNEKLF
length: 13
size: -
J: TRBJ1-4
V: TRBV11-2

CDR3: ASSLGGVVYNEQF
length: 13
size: -
J: TRBJ2-1
V: TRBV7-9

CDR3: ASSETGTGNTIY
length: 12
size: -
J: TRBJ1-3
V: TRBV28

CDR3: ASSPATGSLSGNTIY
length: 15
size: -
J: TRBJ1-3
V: TRBV18

CDR3: ASSQEEGGTRETQY
length: 14
size: -
J: TRBJ2-5
V: TRBV14

CDR3: ATSITPGTSYEQY
length: 13
size: -
J: TRBJ2-7
V: TRBV15

CDR3: ATSKDWGTEAF
length: 11
size: -
J: TRBJ1-1
V: TRBV15

CDR3: ASSSSTDTQY
length: 10
size: -
J: TRBJ2-3
V: TRBV9

CDR3: ASSSGTEGYNEQF
length: 13
size: -
J: TRBJ2-1
V: TRBV27

CDR3: ASSDRGTQY
length: 9
size: -
J: TRBJ2-3
V: TRBV2

CDR3: ASSSPVTKAGTEAF
length: 14
size: -
J: TRBJ1-1
V: TRBV6-5

CDR3: ASSEGRNTEAF
length: 11
size: -
J: TRBJ1-1
V: TRBV6-4

CDR3: ASSFNYEQY
length: 9
size: once
J: TRBJ2-7
V: TRBV6-5

CDR3: ASSLGLTGDSNQPQH
length: 15
size: -
J: TRBJ1-5
V: TRBV5-1

CDR3: ASSSNRARRDTQY
length: 13
size: -
J: TRBJ2-3
V: TRBV11-2

CDR3: ASSLTSGNSYEQY
length: 13
size: -
J: TRBJ2-7
V: TRBV27

CDR3: ASSLWGNDEPLH
length: 12
size: once
J: TRBJ1-6
V: TRBV5-1

CDR3: ASSVSGTGSYNEQF
length: 14
size: -
J: TRBJ2-1
V: TRBV5-1

CDR3: ASKMDRGSETQY
length: 12
size: -
J: TRBJ2-5
V: TRBV11-2

CDR3: AISRTGEATEAF
length: 12
size: -
J: TRBJ1-1
V: TRBV10-3

CDR3: ASSPVQGFGYGYT
length: 13
size: -
J: TRBJ1-2
V: TRBV18

CDR3: ASSIVRGLAAKSETQY
length: 16
size: -
J: TRBJ2-5
V: TRBV19